The 23 T cell receptor beta chains given below trace back to one sample, sequenced in a study of CD8 T cells in Susac syndrome. cDNA came from about 0.5 to 1 ug RNA primed by random hexamers. TCRdb ran MiXCR on the immunoSEQ multiplex PCR reads and lists one entry per CDR3 protein. The sample carries roughly 150,000 distinct CDR3 sequences, nearly 97% recorded once. Sequenced sample: CD8+ T cells from PBMCs. The receptor set was obtained from a human donor with multiple sclerosis.

The chain joins TRBV7-6 to TRBJ2-1, with 10 bases aligning to TRBD2. Germline CDR1 and CDR2: SGHVS and FNYEAQ. The CDR3 is 18 residues long. Germline trimming cut 2 bases from V and 0 bases from J; bases unmatched to any gene: 7. The CDR3: CASSLPPSGGVSYNEQFF. DNA for the CDR3: TGTGCCAGCAGCTTACCCCCTAGCGGGGGCGTCTCCTACAATGAGCAGTTCTTC.

The chain couples TRBV12-3 or TRBV12-4 to TRBJ1-5; TRBD1 matches at 7 bases. This CDR3 is 14 amino acids long. With V trimmed by 7 bases and J by 5 bases, 8 bases remained unmatched. CDR3 sequence (DNA): TGTGCCAGCACCCGGACAGGTAACGATCAGCCCCAGCATTTT. Protein product: CASTRTGNDQPQHF.

The chain recombines TRBV30 with TRBJ1-2, with TRBD1 matching 9 bases. The CDR3 consists of 12 residues. V lost 1 base, J lost 10 bases, and 4 bases stayed unmatched. CDR1 is GTSNPN and CDR2 is SVGIG in the germline V gene (reference sequence). The DNA of the CDR3 is TGTGCCTGGAGTGAGGGACAGGGAATCTACACCTTC. Its protein product is CAWSEGQGIYTF.

The chain joins TRBV29-1 to TRBJ2-2, with D perhaps being TRBD1 or TRBD2 (5 bases each). V dropped 7 bases and J dropped 5 bases, with 11 bases sitting between them. Germline V gives CDR1 SQVTM, CDR2 ANQGSEA. CDR3 length: 12 amino acids. The CDR3 sequence: CSALEGTGELFF. The DNA for the CDR3 is TGCAGCGCCCTAGAGGGGACCGGGGAGCTGTTTTTT.

The chain joins TRBV27 to TRBJ2-1; D remains unclear. Germline-derived CDR1 and CDR2 are MNHEY and SMNVEV (reference sequence). V lost 2 bases to trimming and J lost 3 bases, with 17 bases between them. The CDR3 is 17 residues long. In DNA, the CDR3 is TGTGCCAGCAGTTTAAAGGGTTGGGCCCAGAGCTACAATGAGCAGTTCTTC. It specifies CASSLKGWAQSYNEQFF.

The CDR3 coding sequence is TGTGCCAGCAGCCCCGATCTAAATACGCAGTATTTT. Translated: CASSPDLNTQYF. V is TRBV13 and J is TRBJ2-3; D unresolved. This CDR3 contains 12 residues. Germline V gene sequence: CDR1 PRHDT, CDR2 FYEKMQ (reference sequence). V shed 5 bases and J shed 7 bases, with 10 bases lying between them.

This sequence joins TRBV27 and TRBJ1-2; possible D gene TRBD1, 5 bases. CDR3 size: 13 residues. CDR1 is MNHEY and CDR2 is SMNVEV in the germline V gene (reference sequence). Trimming cost V 3 bases and J 14 bases, with 19 bases left between them. The CDR3 region is CASSLTAEWGLTF. For the CDR3, the DNA is TGTGCCAGCAGTTTGACGGCAGAATGGGGCCTAACCTTC.

The J gene is TRBJ1-6, the V gene TRBV25-1; D ambiguous. CDR3 length equals 13 residues. From germline, CDR1 is MGHDK and CDR2 SYGVNS. V lost 0 bases and J lost 7, with 4 bases in between. The CDR3 DNA reads TGTGCCAGCAGTGAATACCCCAATTCACCCCTCCACTTT. Translating it yields CASSEYPNSPLHF. The full variable domain, its missing parts supplied by reference TRBV25-1 and TRBJ1-6, is EADIYQTPRYLVIGTGKKITLECSQTMGHDKMYWYQQDPGMELHLIHYSYGVNSTEKGDLSSESTVSRIRTEHFPLTLESARPSHTSQYLCASSEYPNSPLHFGNGTRLTVT.

V usage is TRBV4-1 and J usage is TRBJ2-1, with TRBD2 identical over 10 bases. The CDR3 has 17 residues. J lost 4 bases, V lost 4 bases, and 10 bases had no gene match. The germline V gene has CDR1 MGHRA and CDR2 YSYEKL. The CDR3 region is CASSPLQAGGHYNEQFF. The CDR3 DNA reads TGCGCCAGCAGCCCACTTCAAGCGGGGGGGCATTACAATGAGCAGTTCTTC.

V is TRBV30 and J is TRBJ2-1; 8 bases are a match to TRBD2. Germline V gene lookup returns CDR1 GTSNPN and CDR2 SVGIG (reference sequence). The CDR3 spans 14 residues. Trimming cost V 0 bases and J 8 bases; bases outside gene matches: 6. CDR3 nucleotides: TGTGCCTGGAGTGTAATTGGGACTAGGTATGAGCAGTTCTTC. It yields the protein CAWSVIGTRYEQFF.

The genes are TRBV7-9 and TRBJ1-1; D not resolved. This CDR3 region has 14 residues. Trimming stripped 5 bases from V and 0 bases from J, with 10 bases between. Looked up from germline, CDR1 is SEHNR and CDR2 is FQNEAQ (reference sequence). CDR3 loop: CASSPPSMNTEAFF. The CDR3 DNA is TGTGCCAGCAGCCCCCCCAGTATGAACACTGAAGCTTTCTTT.

The chain is built from TRBV27 and TRBJ2-1; TRBD2 aligns across 10 bases. The V and J ends lost 6 bases and 0 bases, in that order; junction bases with no gene match: 11. CDR1 MNHEY and CDR2 SMNVEV come from the germline V gene (reference sequence). The CDR3 loop spans 18 amino acids. The CDR3 sequence: CASRSVLAGLSSYNEQFF. Here the CDR3 DNA reads TGTGCCAGCAGGTCTGTACTAGCGGGGTTGAGCTCCTACAATGAGCAGTTCTTC.

This clonotype was observed a few times. CDR3 sequence (DNA): TGTGCCAGCTCCTACGGACAGGGGTACGAGCAGTACTTC. This codes for CASSYGQGYEQYF. The chain joins TRBV9 to TRBJ2-7; 9 bases are shared with TRBD1. Germline V CDR1 and CDR2: SGDLS, YYNGEE. The CDR3 runs 13 residues. After removal of 7 bases from V and 4 bases from J, the junction contained 6 bases not matched to a gene.

The CDR3 region is CASSPSRGGLNEQFF. DNA for the CDR3: TGCGCCAGCAGCCCTTCGCGGGGGGGCTTAAATGAGCAGTTCTTC. J is TRBJ2-1 and V is TRBV4-1, with 9 bases fitting TRBD2. CDR3 length: 15 residues. V lost 4 bases and J lost 7; bases outside the gene matches: 8. Germline CDR1 MGHRA, CDR2 YSYEKL.

V usage is TRBV11-2 and J usage is TRBJ2-7, with a weak D call TRBD1 (5 bases). Trimming left V 2 bases short and J 5 bases short, with 10 bases between. The germline gives CDR1 SGHAT, CDR2 FQNNGV. This CDR3 is 13 amino acids long. The CDR3 DNA is TGTGCCAGCAGCTTACTAGGGGTCAACGAGCAGTACTTC. Amino acids: CASSLLGVNEQYF.

The V call is TRBV12-5, the J call TRBJ2-7, with D tentatively TRBD1 (6 bases). V was cut by 11 bases and J by 0 bases, with 8 bases left in between. This CDR3 comprises 11 residues. CDR1 is LGHNT, CDR2 FRNRAP, per germline. The CDR3 here is CAGGPSYEQYV. The CDR3 coding sequence is TGTGCTGGGGGCCCCTCCTACGAGCAGTACGTC.

This chain uses TRBV30 with TRBJ2-2; TRBD1 aligns across 7 bases. V gave up 5 bases and J gave up 7 bases; unmatched junction bases: 10. The length of the CDR3 is 14 residues. Germline V gene lookup returns CDR1 GTSNPN and CDR2 SVGIG (reference sequence). The chain's CDR3 is CAWRDGTVVGELFF. The CDR3 DNA sequence: TGTGCCTGGCGGGATGGGACAGTTGTCGGGGAGCTGTTTTTT.

The chain is built from TRBV28 and TRBJ1-5; unclear D gene. CDR3 length: 16 amino acids. V lost 7 bases and J lost 0, with 16 bases in between. CDR1 and CDR2 (germline): MDHEN, SYDVKM. DNA of the CDR3: TGTGCCAGCAATCGGGCAGCGTGGAATAGCAATCAGCCCCAGCATTTT. This encodes CASNRAAWNSNQPQHF.

The chain carries TRBV18 and TRBJ1-2; TRBD1 agrees at 7 bases. CDR3 length: 16 residues. Germline-derived CDR1 and CDR2 are KGHSH and LQKENI. With V trimmed by 0 bases and J by 0 bases, 4 bases remained unmatched. The chain's CDR3 is CASSPPDRIANYGYTF. The CDR3 nucleotides are TGTGCCAGCTCACCACCGGACAGGATCGCTAACTATGGCTACACCTTC.

V and J are TRBV5-6 and TRBJ2-5; D gene unclear. This CDR3 is built from 12 residues. The V and J ends lost 6 bases and 5 bases respectively, with 11 bases between them. CDR1 SGHDT and CDR2 YYEEEE come from the germline V gene. CDR3 nucleotides: TGTGCCAGCACCTTCTCGTCGGAGACCCAGTACTTC. Encoded protein: CASTFSSETQYF. Using reference TRBV5-6 and TRBJ2-5 for the parts outside the CDR3, the full variable domain is DAGVTQSPTHLIKTRGQQVTLRCSPKSGHDTVSWYQQALGQGPQFIFQYYEEEERQRGNFPDRFSGHQFPNYSSELNVNALLLGDSALYLCASTFSSETQYFGPGTRLLVL.

The CDR3 DNA reads TGTGCCAGCTCGCCCAACCCCGGGACTAACAATGAGCAGTTCTTC. Amino acid sequence: CASSPNPGTNNEQFF. J is TRBJ2-1 and V is TRBV18, with TRBD2 matching 7 bases. This CDR3 comprises 15 residues. Trimming took 6 bases from V and 5 from J; bases not matched to a gene: 10. Germline CDR1 is KGHSH and CDR2 is LQKENI.

The chain has TRBV20-1 and TRBJ2-1; D is uncertain. Trimming removed 4 bases at V and 4 bases at J, with 14 bases between. CDR1 and CDR2 from the germline V gene are DFQATT and SNEGSKA (reference sequence). The CDR3 is 14 amino acids. The chain's CDR3 is CSAKALNRYNEQFF. The CDR3 region has the DNA TGCAGTGCTAAGGCCCTCAATCGGTACAATGAGCAGTTCTTC.

The CDR3: CASSIGTINTDTQYF. The CDR3 DNA sequence: TGTGCCAGCAGCATAGGGACTATCAACACAGATACGCAGTATTTT. The chain has TRBV5-4 and TRBJ2-3; TRBD2 matches at 7 bases. Germline values: CDR1 SGHNT, CDR2 YYREEE (reference sequence). The CDR3 is 15 amino acids. J gave up 2 bases and V 4 bases, and 7 bases lay outside the gene matches. Full variable domain (remainder filled in from reference TRBV5-4 and TRBJ2-3): ETGVTQSPTHLIKTRGQQVTLRCSSQSGHNTVSWYQQALGQGPQFIFQYYREEENGRGNFPPRFSGLQFPNYSSELNVNALELDDSALYLCASSIGTINTDTQYFGPGTRLTVL.